A selection of T cell receptor beta chains follows, all from one sample in a study of T-cell memory formation after mild COVID-19. In TCRdb, the 5' RACE reads were re-called with MiXCR into one record per CDR3 protein. Of 300,000 to 350,000 distinct CDR3 sequences listed, roughly 21% are singletons. Sequenced input: PBMCs or a T cell subset sorted from them (not recorded which). The source of these receptors is a man aged 18 to 35 who had mild COVID-19 (a few samples of this study predate the infection). Cell type and time point are not known. CDR3s leave out the opening cysteine and the closing phenylalanine or tryptophan. Fields, in order: V gene, J gene, CDR3 protein.

>TRBV7-2|TRBJ2-2
ASSLEGTAGELF
>TRBV20-1|TRBJ2-2
SATRANTGELF
>TRBV6-2/TRBV6-3|TRBJ1-1
ASSFWTGNTEAF
>TRBV11-3|TRBJ2-3
ASSFGGGQGDTQY
>TRBV5-8|TRBJ2-7
ASSLWDRGPNEQY
>TRBV21-1|TRBJ1-1
ASSKAIGQGGAEAF
>TRBV6-2/TRBV6-3|TRBJ2-3
ASRRLATDTQY
>TRBV9|TRBJ1-5
ASSVSGLGGDQPQH
>TRBV11-2|TRBJ2-7
ASSRGDRKTEQY
>TRBV5-6|TRBJ2-1
ASSSGLGGEQF
>TRBV5-1|TRBJ1-3
ASSPTVGSGNTIY
>TRBV9|TRBJ1-1
ASSPGRGEADTEAF
>TRBV5-1|TRBJ2-2
ASSSDWLNTGELF
>TRBV27|TRBJ1-1
ASWGQGGMAEAF
>TRBV18|TRBJ2-3
ASSPLKDSTDTQY
>TRBV2|TRBJ2-7
ASSPLPGDEQY
>TRBV4-1|TRBJ2-7
ASSQDRSGYYEQY
>TRBV27|TRBJ2-1
ASSPKRKAGYNEQF
>TRBV6-6|TRBJ1-1
ASSSPQGMRTEAF
>TRBV7-9|TRBJ2-2
ASSFDPGLGITGELF
>TRBV5-1|TRBJ2-2
ASSSRQANTGELF
>TRBV7-2|TRBJ2-4
ASSSASGGIQY
>TRBV6-5|TRBJ1-2
ASSSRSIPGYT
>TRBV4-3|TRBJ2-2
ASSQDLIGGELF
>TRBV4-2|TRBJ2-1
ASSQGHSGGPYNEQF
>TRBV5-1|TRBJ1-2
ASSMTANYGYT
>TRBV10-3|TRBJ1-1
AMTQGLGTEAF
>TRBV28|TRBJ1-5
ASSLRFSGTLDQPQH
>TRBV18|TRBJ1-6
ASSPLITGSNSPLH
>TRBV25-1|TRBJ2-3
ASSEYTGPDTQY
>TRBV4-3|TRBJ2-2
ASSLWTGNSGELF
>TRBV20-1|TRBJ2-2
SARTSGNTGELF
>TRBV27|TRBJ2-6
ASSFEKTPEAMGANVLT
>TRBV12-3/TRBV12-4|TRBJ1-2
ASIQYVSGDYGYT
>TRBV12-3/TRBV12-4|TRBJ2-3
ASSVAGPLADTQY
>TRBV7-2|TRBJ2-3
ASSPRRITDTQY
>TRBV4-1|TRBJ1-2
ASSQEVSGPYGYT
>TRBV29-1|TRBJ2-3
SVAPLAGGDTQY
>TRBV19|TRBJ2-5
ASSIGNWQGGQETQY
>TRBV6-1|TRBJ2-1
ASSLGRDIGGNEQF
>TRBV5-1|TRBJ2-1
ASSSGTSGPQPQF
>TRBV12-3/TRBV12-4|TRBJ2-5
ASSRDRTQETQY
>TRBV6-2/TRBV6-3|TRBJ2-1
ASTRTSAGSEQF
>TRBV7-9|TRBJ2-7
ASSQGSYEQY
>TRBV11-3|TRBJ2-7
ASSTPGPKGHEQY